These T cell receptor beta chains were read from a single sample in a study of blood T cell repertoires in COVID-19. Sequencing was performed with immunoSEQ multiplex PCR; in TCRdb, only in-frame clones are kept and a portion is missing. Of over 200,000 clones in the sample, roughly 87% were seen once. The specimen sequenced was PBMCs or T cells enriched from blood (not recorded which). The receptors were gathered from a young man who had recovered from COVID-19. Both conserved end residues are part of each CDR3. D genes are given only for firm matches. Clone size is stated in some rows and not others, as once, few, many or a class when expanded.

clone_size	cdr3_length	v_call	d_call	j_call	cdr3_aa	cdr3_nt
.	14	TRBV5-6	TRBD1	TRBJ1-5	CASSPKTGSQPQHF	TGTGCCAGCAGCCCGAAGACAGGGAGTCAGCCCCAGCATTTT
.	15	TRBV3-1/TRBV3-2	.	TRBJ1-2	CASSQVAGFSYGYTF	TGTGCCAGCAGCCAAGTAGCTGGGTTTTCCTATGGCTACACCTTC
.	16	TRBV24-1	TRBD2	TRBJ2-1	CATSDRGLAGVAEQFF	TGTGCCACCAGTGATCGCGGACTAGCGGGAGTAGCTGAGCAGTTCTTC
once	15	TRBV24-1	.	TRBJ2-3	CATSDHRQSTDTQYF	TGTGCCACCAGTGACCACAGACAAAGCACAGATACGCAGTATTTT
.	16	TRBV14	.	TRBJ1-6	CASSQERGAGNSPLHF	TGTGCCAGCAGCCAAGAAAGGGGCGCGGGGAATTCACCCCTCCACTTT
.	14	TRBV5-1	.	TRBJ2-1	CASSLRENYNEQFF	TGCGCCAGCAGCTTACGGGAGAACTACAATGAGCAGTTCTTC
once	15	TRBV24-1	.	TRBJ1-4	CATSDPGVTDEKLFF	TGTGCCACCAGTGATCCAGGGGTTACGGATGAAAAACTGTTTTTT
few	18	TRBV10-3	.	TRBJ2-3	CAISESNNLRSSRDTQYF	TGTGCCATCAGTGAGTCGAACAATCTCCGCTCCTCCAGAGATACGCAGTATTTT
.	14	TRBV9	.	TRBJ2-5	CASSESSGQETQYF	TGTGCCAGCAGCGAGTCTTCGGGGCAAGAGACCCAGTACTTC
.	14	TRBV19	TRBD2	TRBJ2-2	CASTSGGPTGELFF	TGTGCCAGTACTAGCGGGGGGCCTACCGGGGAGCTGTTTTTT
.	17	TRBV4-3	.	TRBJ2-6	CASSQEPPGSGANVLTF	TGCGCCAGCAGCCAAGAACCCCCAGGGTCCGGGGCCAACGTCCTGACTTTC
.	15	TRBV30	TRBD1	TRBJ1-2	CAWTRLGTENYGYTF	TGTGCCTGGACCAGACTCGGGACAGAAAACTATGGCTACACCTTC
.	12	TRBV7-2	.	TRBJ2-1	CASSTWAIEQFF	TGTGCCAGCAGCACATGGGCTATCGAGCAGTTCTTC
.	15	TRBV19	.	TRBJ1-4	CASGYGQLLNEKLFF	TGTGCCAGTGGCTATGGACAGCTGCTGAATGAAAAACTGTTTTTT
.	13	TRBV5-1	.	TRBJ1-2	CASSLGAPYGYTF	TGCGCCAGCAGCTTGGGAGCCCCCTATGGCTACACCTTC
.	15	TRBV3-1/TRBV3-2	.	TRBJ1-2	CASSQVRGMGQRYTF	TGTGCCAGCAGCCAAGTTCGGGGAATGGGCCAGCGCTACACCTTC
.	15	TRBV5-1	TRBD1	TRBJ2-3	CASSLDRGDTDTQYF	TGCGCCAGCAGCTTGGACAGGGGGGACACAGATACGCAGTATTTT
.	14	TRBV19	.	TRBJ1-2	CASSVTNRNYGYTF	TGTGCCAGTAGTGTCACTAACCGGAACTATGGCTACACCTTC
.	14	TRBV7-2	.	TRBJ2-5	CASSPQGSQETQYF	TGTGCCAGCAGCCCCCAGGGGAGCCAAGAGACCCAGTACTTC
.	16	TRBV10-1	TRBD1	TRBJ1-2	CASSEGGQGTNYGYTF	TGCGCCAGCAGTGAAGGGGGACAGGGGACTAACTATGGCTACACCTTC
.	13	TRBV7-7	.	TRBJ2-2	CASSPWPPGELFF	TGTGCTAGCAGCCCTTGGCCCCCCGGGGAGCTGTTTTTT
.	12	TRBV19	TRBD1	TRBJ1-2	CATKTGAQGYTF	TGTGCCACCAAGACAGGGGCACAGGGCTACACCTTC
.	16	TRBV9	TRBD2	TRBJ2-5	CASSVASGGGQETQYF	TGTGCCAGCAGCGTAGCTAGCGGGGGTGGACAAGAGACCCAGTACTTC
.	14	TRBV27	.	TRBJ1-6	CASSLRFRGSPLHF	TGTGCCAGCAGTTTACGATTTCGGGGGTCACCCCTCCACTTT
.	15	TRBV29-1	TRBD2	TRBJ2-3	CSVGKGLAGADTQYF	TGCAGCGTTGGGAAGGGACTAGCGGGAGCAGATACGCAGTATTTT
.	13	TRBV2	.	TRBJ1-6	CASSDPGRSPLHF	TGTGCCAGCAGTGATCCCGGTCGGTCGCCCCTCCACTTT
few	15	TRBV6-4	TRBD1	TRBJ2-3	CASSDGTGHTDTQYF	TGTGCCAGCAGTGACGGGACAGGGCACACAGATACGCAGTATTTT